The 21 T cell receptor beta chains below all came from one sample that was sequenced in a study of cytomegalovirus exposure and HLA in healthy donors. A multiplex PCR was run with 60 Vbeta primers and 13 Jbeta primers. Data came from immunoSEQ multiplex PCR; TCRdb stores just in-frame clones and leaves some out. The sample lists 150,000 to 170,000 clones, over 70% occurring once. Sequenced: PBMCs. The receptors derive from a man between 25 and 39 years old in good health and CMV-seropositive.

The rearrangement joins TRBV9 to TRBJ2-7, with TRBD1 matching over 9 bases. Germline V gene data show CDR1 as SGDLS and CDR2 as YYNGEE. The J segment lost 2 bases and the V segment lost 4 bases, leaving 4 bases of the junction unmatched. The CDR3 consists of 14 residues. The CDR3 DNA sequence: TGTGCCAGCAGCCCTACAGGGGGCCCCTACGAGCAGTACTTC. Translated: CASSPTGGPYEQYF.

The chain carries TRBV28 and TRBJ1-5; D is ambiguous. Trimming took 6 bases from V and 1 from J, leaving 7 bases between them. There are 13 residues in the CDR3. The germline V gene encodes CDR1 MDHEN and CDR2 SYDVKM. CDR3 nucleotides: TGTGCCAGCAGACCCGGGAGCAATCAGCCCCAGCATTTT. Its translation is CASRPGSNQPQHF.

V and J are TRBV15 and TRBJ1-2, with D perhaps matching TRBD1 (5 bases). The germline V gene encodes CDR1 LNHNV and CDR2 YYDKDF (reference sequence). CDR3 size: 16 residues. Trimming cost V 1 base and J 6 bases, with 18 bases left between them. Here the CDR3 reads CATSRGWQGSWDGYTF. The CDR3 coding sequence is TGTGCCACCAGCAGAGGTTGGCAGGGAAGTTGGGATGGCTACACCTTC.

In its sample, this clone was seen once. The chain joins TRBV6-1 to TRBJ2-1, with TRBD1 identical over 10 bases. The germline gives CDR1 MNHNS, CDR2 SASEGT. This CDR3 comprises 16 residues. V lost 4 bases, J lost 8 bases, and 11 bases stayed unmatched. The CDR3 DNA reads as TGTGCCAGCAGTGTGGAAAGACAGGGGGCAGGCGATGAGCAGTTCTTC. As protein: CASSVERQGAGDEQFF.

The CDR3 reads CASSQGLANQETQYF. In DNA, the CDR3 is TGTGCCAGCAGCCAGGGACTAGCAAACCAAGAGACCCAGTACTTC. V is TRBV7-2 and J is TRBJ2-5, with 9 bases lining up with TRBD2. The CDR3 covers 15 residues. CDR1 is SGHTA, CDR2 FQGNSA, per germline. V dropped 5 bases and J dropped 0; count of bases not matched to a gene: 4.

V is TRBV5-1 and J is TRBJ1-1, with D possibly matching TRBD1 (6 bases). V was pared by 6 bases and J by 4 bases, with 16 bases between. From germline, CDR1 is SGHRS and CDR2 YFSETQ. The CDR3 is 14 residues long. The CDR3 DNA reads TGCGCCAGCAAGGCAGGGGTAGCCTTCACTGAAGCTTTCTTT. It codes for CASKAGVAFTEAFF.

This clone is a singleton in its sample. V gene TRBV4-1 combines with J gene TRBJ1-4, with 7 positions matching TRBD1. Unmatched junction bases numbered 8, after V lost 0 bases and J lost 10 bases. Germline values: CDR1 MGHRA, CDR2 YSYEKL. This CDR3 contains 15 residues. CDR3 DNA: TGCGCCAGCAGCCAAGATGGGACAGATTCCGGAAAACTGTTTTTT. Its translation: CASSQDGTDSGKLFF.

This chain joins TRBV19 and TRBJ2-7; D might be TRBD2 (6 bases). The CDR3 is 16 amino acids. Deletions cut 5 bases from V and 3 bases from J, with 20 bases between. Germline V gene sequence: CDR1 LNHDA, CDR2 SQIVND (reference sequence). CDR3 region: CASSEQSRRDFYEQYF. The DNA for the CDR3 is TGTGCCAGTAGTGAACAGAGCCGAAGGGACTTCTACGAGCAGTACTTC.

V is TRBV19 and J is TRBJ2-2; TRBD2 matches 8 bases. The V and J ends lost 5 bases and 5 bases, in that order; junction bases with no gene match: 7. Germline CDR1 reads LNHDA; CDR2 reads SQIVND (reference sequence). The CDR3 totals 15 residues. CDR3 loop: CASSPTRGGTGELFF. CDR3 nucleotides: TGTGCCAGTAGTCCCACCCGGGGGGGTACCGGGGAGCTGTTTTTT.

This clone has more than one count but fewer than ten. V is TRBV9 and J is TRBJ2-3; TRBD2 aligns across 14 bases. Germline CDR1 SGDLS, CDR2 YYNGEE. CDR3 length: 17 amino acids. Trimming removed 2 bases from V and 1 base from J; junction bases left unmatched: 3. DNA for the CDR3: TGTGCCAGCAGCGTGGGACTAGCGGGAGAGGGCACAGATACGCAGTATTTT. Protein: CASSVGLAGEGTDTQYF.

The gene calls are TRBV11-2 and TRBJ1-2; 11 bases agree with TRBD1. CDR3 size: 15 residues. Germline trimming cut 4 bases from V and 2 bases from J; bases unmatched to any gene: 3. Germline CDR1 and CDR2: SGHAT and FQNNGV. The CDR3 sequence is CASSSRDRGNYGYTF. The DNA for the CDR3 is TGTGCCAGCAGCTCGCGGGACAGGGGGAACTATGGCTACACCTTC.

The genes are TRBV28 and TRBJ1-4, with TRBD1 as a possible D gene (6 bases). Between the trimmed V and J ends, which lost 7 bases and 4 bases, there was a span of 19 bases. Per the germline V gene, CDR1 is MDHEN and CDR2 is SYDVKM. The length of the CDR3 is 16 residues. The CDR3 spells CASTRVGGLDNEKLFF. CDR3 DNA sequence: TGTGCCAGCACCCGTGTGGGGGGGCTTGATAATGAAAAACTGTTTTTT. Full variable domain (rest looked up from reference TRBV28 and TRBJ1-4): DVKVTQSSRYLVKRTGEKVFLECVQDMDHENMFWYRQDPGLGLRLIYFSYDVKMKEKGDIPEGYSVSREKKERFSLILESASTNQTSMYLCASTRVGGLDNEKLFFGSGTQLSVL.

V and J are TRBV25-1 and TRBJ2-7; 9 bases are shared with TRBD2. Trimming took 9 bases from V and 7 from J; bases not matched to a gene: 7. The CDR3 is 12 amino acids. From germline, CDR1 is MGHDK and CDR2 SYGVNS. The DNA of the CDR3 is TGTGCCAGTAGCGGGAGAGGTGGGGAGCAGTACTTC. As protein: CASSGRGGEQYF.

This clone was detected once. The CDR3 loop is CASSQDSASEAQFF. The DNA for the CDR3 is TGTGCCAGCAGCCAAGATTCCGCCTCGGAGGCGCAGTTCTTC. The chain links TRBV4-2 to TRBJ2-1; TRBD2 might be the D (5 bases). Germline V gives CDR1 LGHNA, CDR2 YNFKEQ. CDR3 length equals 14 residues. The germline V and J ends were trimmed by 0 bases and 12 bases, with 15 bases remaining between them.

A note on this clone: Other DNA sequences in this sample translate to the same CDR3. The genes are TRBV10-2 and TRBJ2-7; 8 bases align to TRBD1. V was clipped by 6 bases and J by 6 bases; unmatched bases: 10. This CDR3 region has 14 residues. CDR1 is WSHSY, CDR2 SAAADI, per germline. CDR3 in DNA: TGCGCCAGCAGAAAGATACAGGGGGGTGGCGAGCAGTACTTC. Translation gives CASRKIQGGGEQYF.

In its sample, this clone was seen a few times. The chain has TRBV27 and TRBJ1-4; 9 positions agree with TRBD1. Germline CDR1 reads MNHEY; CDR2 reads SMNVEV (reference sequence). The CDR3 consists of 15 residues. V lost 4 bases to trimming and J lost 5 bases; unmatched junction nucleotides: 5. CDR3 nucleotides: TGTGCCAGCAGTTCGGGACAGGGCGAAAATGAAAAACTGTTTTTT. This sequence encodes CASSSGQGENEKLFF.

The rearrangement uses TRBV28 and TRBJ2-1; 10 bases agree with TRBD2. CDR3 length equals 19 residues. Germline CDR1 MDHEN, CDR2 SYDVKM. Trimming removed 3 bases from V and 5 bases from J; junction bases left unmatched: 16. The CDR3, as DNA: TGTGCCAGCAGTTTTCTGGGGGGTTTAGCGGGAGGCCGCGACAATGAGCAGTTCTTC. This translates into CASSFLGGLAGGRDNEQFF.

CDR3 sequence (DNA): TGTGCCAGCAGCCAACTGACAGGGGGCGGGGAAAAACTGTTTTTT. Translating it yields CASSQLTGGGEKLFF. The V gene is TRBV14, the J gene TRBJ1-4; 10 nucleotides line up with TRBD1. CDR3 length: 15 amino acids. Losses at the gene ends were 2 bases for V and 8 bases for J; bases not matched to a gene: 5. Germline-derived CDR1 and CDR2 are SGHDN and FVKESK.

This clone was seen a handful of times. The chain uses TRBV9 and TRBJ2-5, with D possibly TRBD2 on 7 matching bases. V lost 3 bases to trimming and J lost 4 bases, with 19 bases between them. The CDR3 sequence is 16 residues long. Per germline, CDR1 SGDLS and CDR2 YYNGEE. The CDR3 spells CASSASGLGGVETQYF. In DNA, the CDR3 is TGTGCCAGCAGCGCGAGTGGACTAGGGGGGGTAGAGACCCAGTACTTC.

This clone occurred a few times. V usage is TRBV29-1 and J usage is TRBJ2-7, with 7 bases aligning to TRBD1. This CDR3 spans 14 amino acids. The germline V gene has CDR1 SQVTM and CDR2 ANQGSEA. V dropped 3 bases and J dropped 6; count of bases not matched to a gene: 11. The CDR3 DNA is TGCAGCGTTGAGGGTCGGCAGGGGGTGGGCGAGCAGTACTTC. Translating gives CSVEGRQGVGEQYF.

This chain links TRBV29-1 with TRBJ1-5; 11 nucleotides line up with TRBD1. CDR1 and CDR2 (germline): SQVTM, ANQGSEA. The CDR3 is 14 residues long. Trimming cost V 6 bases and J 7 bases; bases outside gene matches: 8. The CDR3 DNA reads TGCAGCGTGACCGGCGGGACAGGGGGACAGCCCCAGCATTTT. It encodes CSVTGGTGGQPQHF.